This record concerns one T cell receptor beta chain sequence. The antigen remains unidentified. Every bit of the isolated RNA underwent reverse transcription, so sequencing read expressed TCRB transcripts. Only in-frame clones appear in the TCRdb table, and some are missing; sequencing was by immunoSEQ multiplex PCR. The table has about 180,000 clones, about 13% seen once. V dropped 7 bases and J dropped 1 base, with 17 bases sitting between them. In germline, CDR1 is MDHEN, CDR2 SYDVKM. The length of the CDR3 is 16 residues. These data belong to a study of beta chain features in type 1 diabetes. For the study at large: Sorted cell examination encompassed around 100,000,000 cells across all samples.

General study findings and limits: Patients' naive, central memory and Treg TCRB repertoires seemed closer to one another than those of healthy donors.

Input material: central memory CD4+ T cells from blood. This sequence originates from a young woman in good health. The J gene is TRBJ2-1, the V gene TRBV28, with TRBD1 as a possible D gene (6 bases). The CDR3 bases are TGTGCCAGCACCTTTCCCCGTGGGACATCCTACAATGAGCAGTTCTTC. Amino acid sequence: CASTFPRGTSYNEQFF. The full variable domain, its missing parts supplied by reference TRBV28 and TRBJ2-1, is DVKVTQSSRYLVKRTGEKVFLECVQDMDHENMFWYRQDPGLGLRLIYFSYDVKMKEKGDIPEGYSVSREKKERFSLILESASTNQTSMYLCASTFPRGTSYNEQFFGPGTRLTVL.